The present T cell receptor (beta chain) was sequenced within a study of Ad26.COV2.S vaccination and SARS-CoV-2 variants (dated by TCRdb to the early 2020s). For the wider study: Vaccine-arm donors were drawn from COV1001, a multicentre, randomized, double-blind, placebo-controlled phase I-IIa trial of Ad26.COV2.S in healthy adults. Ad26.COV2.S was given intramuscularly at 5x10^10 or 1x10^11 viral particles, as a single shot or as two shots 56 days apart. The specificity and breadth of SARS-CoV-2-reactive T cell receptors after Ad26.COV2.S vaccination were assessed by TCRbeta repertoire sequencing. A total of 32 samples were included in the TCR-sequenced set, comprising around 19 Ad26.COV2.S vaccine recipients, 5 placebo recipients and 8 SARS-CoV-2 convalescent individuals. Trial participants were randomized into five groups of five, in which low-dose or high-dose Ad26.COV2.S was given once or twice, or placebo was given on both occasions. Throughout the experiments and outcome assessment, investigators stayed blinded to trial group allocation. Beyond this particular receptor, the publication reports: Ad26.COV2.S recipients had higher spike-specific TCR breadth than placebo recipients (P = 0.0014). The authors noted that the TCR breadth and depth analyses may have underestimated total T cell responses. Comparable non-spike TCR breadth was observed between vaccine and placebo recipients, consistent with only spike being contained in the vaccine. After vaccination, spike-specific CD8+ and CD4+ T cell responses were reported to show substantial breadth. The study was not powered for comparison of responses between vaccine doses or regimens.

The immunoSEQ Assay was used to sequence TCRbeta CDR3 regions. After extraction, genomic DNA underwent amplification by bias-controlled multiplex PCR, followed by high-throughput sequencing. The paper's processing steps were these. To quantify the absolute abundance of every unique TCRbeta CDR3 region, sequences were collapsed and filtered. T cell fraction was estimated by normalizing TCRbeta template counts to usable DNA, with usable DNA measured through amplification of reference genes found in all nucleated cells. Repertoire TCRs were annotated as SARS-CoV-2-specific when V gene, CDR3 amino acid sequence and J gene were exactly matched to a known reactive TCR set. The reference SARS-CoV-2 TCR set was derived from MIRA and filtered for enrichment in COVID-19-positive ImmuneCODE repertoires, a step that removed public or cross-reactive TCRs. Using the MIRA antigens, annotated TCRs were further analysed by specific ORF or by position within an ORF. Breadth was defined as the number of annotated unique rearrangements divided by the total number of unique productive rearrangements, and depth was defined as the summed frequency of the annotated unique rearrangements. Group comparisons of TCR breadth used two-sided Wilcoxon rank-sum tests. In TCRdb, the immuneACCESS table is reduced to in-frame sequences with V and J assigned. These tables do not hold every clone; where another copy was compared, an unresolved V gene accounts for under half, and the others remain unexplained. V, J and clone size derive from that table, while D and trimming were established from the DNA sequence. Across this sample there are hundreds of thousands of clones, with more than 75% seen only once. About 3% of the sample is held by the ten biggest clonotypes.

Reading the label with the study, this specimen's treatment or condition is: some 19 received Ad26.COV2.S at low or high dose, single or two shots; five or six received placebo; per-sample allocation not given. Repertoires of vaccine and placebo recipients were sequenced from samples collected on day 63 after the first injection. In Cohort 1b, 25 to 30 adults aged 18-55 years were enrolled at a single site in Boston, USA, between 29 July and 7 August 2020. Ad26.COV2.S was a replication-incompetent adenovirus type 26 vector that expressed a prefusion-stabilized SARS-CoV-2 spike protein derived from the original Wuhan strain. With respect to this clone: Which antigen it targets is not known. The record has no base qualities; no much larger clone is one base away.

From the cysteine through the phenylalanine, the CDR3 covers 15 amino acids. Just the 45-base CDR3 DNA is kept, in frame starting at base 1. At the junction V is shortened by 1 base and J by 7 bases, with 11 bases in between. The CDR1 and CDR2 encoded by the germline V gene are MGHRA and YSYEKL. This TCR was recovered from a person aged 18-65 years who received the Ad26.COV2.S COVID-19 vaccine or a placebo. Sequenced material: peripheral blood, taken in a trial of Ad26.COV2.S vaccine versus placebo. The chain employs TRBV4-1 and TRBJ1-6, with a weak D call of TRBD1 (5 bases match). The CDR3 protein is CASSQAQGKNSPLHF. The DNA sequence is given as TGCGCCAGCAGCCAAGCGCAGGGAAAAAATTCACCCCTCCACTTT.